Listed below are T cell receptor beta chains from one sample, sequenced in a study of blood T cell repertoires in COVID-19. Data came from immunoSEQ multiplex PCR; TCRdb stores just in-frame clones and leaves some out. This sample has over 250,000 clones, with 87% found just once. What was sequenced was PBMCs or T cells enriched from blood (not recorded which). The receptors here all came from a woman between 18 and 30 years old who had recovered from COVID-19. CDR3s leave out the opening cysteine and the closing phenylalanine or tryptophan. Fields, in order: V gene, J gene, CDR3 length, CDR3 protein.

TRBV9	TRBJ1-1	12	ASTEGLLNTEAF
TRBV27	TRBJ1-6	17	ASSLVDKNLSSYNSPLH
TRBV6-1	TRBJ1-5	14	ASSESSSGYVRPQH
TRBV29-1	TRBJ1-2	9	SVGSRVGYT
TRBV9	TRBJ2-5	14	ASSIGGATAEETQY
TRBV7-2	TRBJ1-2	12	ASSSTTGVYGYT
TRBV5-5	TRBJ2-2	12	ASSLKGGTGELF
TRBV30	TRBJ1-2	11	AWTHGGNYGYT
TRBV28	TRBJ1-1	13	ASSQVYGSGTEAF
TRBV4-3	TRBJ1-4	13	ASSQGMELREKLF
TRBV7-2	TRBJ1-3	15	ASSLSRGLPAGNTIY
TRBV2	TRBJ2-3	12	ASSQTLSTDTQY
TRBV7-9	TRBJ1-2	9	AIQVSYGYT
TRBV9	TRBJ1-6	13	ASSVGAGQGSPLH
TRBV5-1	TRBJ2-1	13	ASSLGQGGYNEQF
TRBV9	TRBJ1-2	13	ASSGGQTGQAGYT